A single sample gave rise to the 6 T cell receptor beta chains below, sequenced in a study of T cell repertoires in cytomegalovirus infection. No antigen has been identified for these receptors. From the reads, TCRdb called clonotypes with MiXCR, one entry per CDR3 protein. The sample has about 85,000 distinct CDR3 sequences, 45% to 50% seen once. Specimen: CD8+ T cells from cultured PBMCs, collected from culture after CMV antigen stimulation. These receptors originate from a human donor in good health (CMV status not recorded). Some clones in this sample may be carry-over from other donors' samples.

This clonotype was recorded many times. V gene TRBV7-8 combines with J gene TRBJ2-1; no firm D call. The germline V gene encodes CDR1 SGHVS and CDR2 FQNEAQ. V was shortened by 0 bases and J by 5 bases, with 8 bases between the two germline ends. This CDR3 has 14 amino acids. CDR3 coding DNA: TGTGCCAGCAGCTTAGCGTTCACGGACAATGAGCAGTTCTTC. Residues: CASSLAFTDNEQFF.

The chain couples TRBV7-2 to TRBJ2-7, with 9 bases fitting TRBD2. Germline CDR1 reads SGHTA; CDR2 reads FQGNSA. J gave up 2 bases and V 2 bases, and 13 bases lay outside the gene matches. The CDR3 is made up of 18 amino acids. The CDR3 is CASSLTRAGGPPAYEQYF. CDR3 DNA: TGTGCCAGCAGCTTAACCCGGGCGGGAGGGCCCCCAGCCTACGAGCAGTACTTC.

This clonotype was observed at least ten times. The chain uses TRBV7-8 and TRBJ1-5, with D hard to call. Germline V gene data show CDR1 as SGHVS and CDR2 as FQNEAQ. The CDR3 contains 12 residues. Trimming shortened V by 7 bases and J by 4 bases, and 8 bases separated the two germline ends. The CDR3 region has the DNA TGTGCCAGCATGGGCTCGAATCAGCCCCAGCATTTT. Amino acids: CASMGSNQPQHF.

This sequence joins TRBV5-6 and TRBJ1-6; 9 bases are a match to TRBD1. From germline, CDR1 is SGHDT and CDR2 YYEEEE. The J segment lost 7 bases and the V segment lost 2 bases, leaving 1 base of the junction unmatched. This CDR3 has 14 amino acids. DNA for the CDR3: TGTGCCAGCAGCTTTGGGACAGGGAATTCACCCCTCCACTTT. This codes for CASSFGTGNSPLHF.

The rearrangement joins TRBV9 to TRBJ2-2, with unresolved D. This CDR3 is 16 amino acids long. V lost 4 bases and J 1 base, leaving 14 bases between the germline ends. The germline V gene encodes CDR1 SGDLS and CDR2 YYNGEE. CDR3: CASSLDPLLNTGELFF. CDR3 DNA: TGTGCCAGCAGCCTTGACCCCCTACTGAACACCGGGGAGCTGTTTTTT.

Many counts were recorded for this clonotype. V and J are TRBV7-9 and TRBJ1-5; tentative D call: TRBD1 (6 bases). V lost 4 bases and J lost 9, with 19 bases in between. Germline-derived CDR1 and CDR2 are SEHNR and FQNEAQ (reference sequence). The CDR3 contains 15 residues. Written as DNA, the CDR3 is TGTGCCAGCAGCTCCTGGACAGCGGACAAGGGGCCCCAGCATTTT. It translates to CASSSWTADKGPQHF.